This T cell receptor (beta chain) was documented in a study of T cell changes during pregnancy in multiple sclerosis. This CDR3 contains 15 residues. With V trimmed by 5 bases and J by 7 bases, 9 bases remained unmatched. Germline V gene lookup returns CDR1 SGHTA and CDR2 FQGNSA. Clones were read by immunoSEQ multiplex PCR, and TCRdb kept only the in-frame ones, dropping some. The sample includes roughly 99,000 clones, 85% to 95% of them seen just once. The chain employs TRBV7-2 and TRBJ2-7, with 12 bases identical to TRBD1. The TCR comes from a female donor in good health, enrolled as a control in a pregnancy study. The sequenced sample was peripheral blood, obtained in the third trimester of pregnancy. CDR3 sequence: CASSGGTGGYREQYF. The CDR3 nucleotides are TGTGCCAGCAGCGGAGGGACAGGGGGCTATAGGGAGCAGTACTTC.